The T cell receptor beta chain described here comes from a study of cytomegalovirus exposure and HLA in healthy donors. Study-wide findings and caveats: Many donors shared some public TCRs, even though most TCR sequences were rare. Associated with cytomegalovirus, according to the listing, were 150 to 200 TCR beta chains.

Comments on this clone: Its specificity is unknown.

Libraries were prepared by immunoSEQ multiplex PCR; TCRdb keeps only in-frame clonotypes and omits some of them. This sample has approximately 65,000 clones; over 80% occur once, and the top ten carry 3.1%. There are 14 residues in the CDR3. CDR1 is LNHDA and CDR2 is SQIVND in the germline V gene (reference sequence). V was clipped by 4 bases and J by 3 bases, with 13 bases between them. A roughly 120-subject validation cohort, separate from the approximately 670-subject first cohort, supplied the donors. This TCR came from a man younger than 30 in good health and CMV-seronegative. Sequencing was done on a sample of PBMCs. V usage is TRBV19 and J usage is TRBJ2-7; maybe TRBD2 (6 bases). The CDR3 bases are TGTGCCAGTAGTAGCGGTCAGGGAGGCTACGAGCAGTACTTC. It specifies CASSSGQGGYEQYF.